The TCR beta chain under discussion was sequenced for a study of response to subunit inactivated influenza vaccine. Points from the study as a whole: Authors suggested each seasonal flu vaccination may recruit only limited numbers of new T cells.

This clonotype was counted ten times or more. Its antigen remains unidentified. The trim removed 5 bases at V and 7 bases at J, leaving 14 bases unmatched. Germline V lookup: CDR1 DFQATT, CDR2 SNEGSKA (reference sequence). This CDR3 comprises 16 residues. TCRdb re-derived calls from the RT-PCR reads in MiXCR, one entry per CDR3 protein. The repertoire includes about 650,000 distinct CDR3 sequences, 11% to 15% of them detected once, and 7.5% to 8% sits in the top ten. Here the sequenced sample was PBMCs from blood, taken less than 15 days before vaccination. The receptor's source is a man aged 50 to 60 who received an inactivated influenza vaccine. J is TRBJ2-1 and V is TRBV20-1; 10 bases agree with TRBD2. This chain's CDR3 is CSAHPSRSGGANEQFF. The CDR3 DNA reads TGCAGTGCTCACCCGTCCCGCAGCGGGGGGGCGAATGAGCAGTTCTTC.